The clone carrying this T cell receptor (beta chain) was counted at least ten times. The antigen remains unidentified. This sample is part of a study of response to subunit inactivated influenza vaccine. Study results and caveats: Authors suggested each seasonal flu vaccination may recruit only limited numbers of new T cells.

Germline values: CDR1 LGHNA, CDR2 YSLEER. The CDR3 length is 16 residues. J lost 5 bases, V lost 5 bases, and 8 bases had no gene match. From the RT-PCR reads, TCRdb called clonotypes with MiXCR, one entry per CDR3 protein. The sample lists about 520,000 distinct CDR3 sequences, approximately 7.2% seen once, with about an eighth in the top ten. The chain is built from TRBV4-3 and TRBJ2-3; 12 nucleotides match TRBD2. The TCR was taken from a man between 50 and 75 years old who received an inactivated influenza vaccine. The sample consisted of PBMCs from blood, taken less than 30 months after vaccination. The chain's CDR3 is CASSSRTSGARDTQYF. CDR3 nucleotides: TGCGCCAGCAGCTCACGGACTAGCGGGGCCCGAGATACGCAGTATTTT.